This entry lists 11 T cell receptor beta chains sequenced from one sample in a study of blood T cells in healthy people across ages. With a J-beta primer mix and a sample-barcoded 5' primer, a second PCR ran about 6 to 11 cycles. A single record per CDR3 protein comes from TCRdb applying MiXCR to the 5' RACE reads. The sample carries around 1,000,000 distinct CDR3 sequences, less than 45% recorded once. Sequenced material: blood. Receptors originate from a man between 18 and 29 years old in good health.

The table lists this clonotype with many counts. This chain's CDR3 is CASRRSTDTQYF. CDR3 nucleotides: TGTGCCAGCAGACGGAGCACAGATACGCAGTATTTT. This chain uses TRBV27 with TRBJ2-3; D uncertain. The V gene lost 6 bases and the J gene lost 0 bases, with 4 bases spanning the gap. The CDR3 runs 12 residues. The germline gives CDR1 MNHEY, CDR2 SMNVEV (reference sequence).

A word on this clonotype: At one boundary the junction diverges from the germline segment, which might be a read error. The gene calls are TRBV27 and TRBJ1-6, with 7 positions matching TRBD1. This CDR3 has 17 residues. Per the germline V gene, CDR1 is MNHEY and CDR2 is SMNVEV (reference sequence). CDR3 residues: CASSLYLPGTVNSPLQF. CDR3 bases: TGTGCCAGCAGTTTATACCTTCCTGGGACAGTGAATTCACCCCTCCAATTT.

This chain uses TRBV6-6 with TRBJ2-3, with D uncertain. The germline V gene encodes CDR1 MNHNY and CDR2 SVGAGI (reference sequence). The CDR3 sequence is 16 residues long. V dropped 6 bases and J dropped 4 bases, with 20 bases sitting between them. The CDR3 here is CASSPNRGALADTQYF. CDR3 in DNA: TGTGCCAGCAGCCCCAACCGAGGCGCCCTAGCAGATACGCAGTATTTT.

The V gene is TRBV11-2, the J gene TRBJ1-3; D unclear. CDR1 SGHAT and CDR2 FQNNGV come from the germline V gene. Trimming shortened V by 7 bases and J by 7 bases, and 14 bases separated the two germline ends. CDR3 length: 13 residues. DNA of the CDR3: TGTGCCAGCACCCGACGGCGGGTCAACACCATATATTTT. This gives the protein CASTRRRVNTIYF.

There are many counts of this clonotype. The CDR3 spells CASSLESGYGYTF. The CDR3 bases are TGTGCCAGCAGTTTAGAGAGCGGCTATGGCTACACCTTC. The chain carries TRBV28 and TRBJ1-2; D is unresolved. This CDR3 is built from 13 residues. Trimming took off 2 bases at V and 4 bases at J, with 8 bases between the two ends. Per the germline V gene, CDR1 is MDHEN and CDR2 is SYDVKM.

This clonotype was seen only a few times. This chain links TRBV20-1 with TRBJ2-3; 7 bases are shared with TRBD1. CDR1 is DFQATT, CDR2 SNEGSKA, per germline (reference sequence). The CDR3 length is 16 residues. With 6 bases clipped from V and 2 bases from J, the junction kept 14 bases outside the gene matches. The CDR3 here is CSAVKPWDRDTDTQYF. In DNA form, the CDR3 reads TGCAGTGCCGTCAAACCGTGGGACAGAGACACAGATACGCAGTATTTT.

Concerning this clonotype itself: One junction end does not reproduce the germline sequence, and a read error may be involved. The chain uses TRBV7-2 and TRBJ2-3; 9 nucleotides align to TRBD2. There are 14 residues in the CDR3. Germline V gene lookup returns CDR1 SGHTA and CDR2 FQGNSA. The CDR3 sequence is CASFLAGSTDTRYF. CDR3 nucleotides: TGTGCCAGCTTTCTAGCGGGGAGTACAGATACGCGGTATTTT.

The CDR3 loop is CSARSTSGGSRSYNEQYF. The CDR3 DNA is TGCAGTGCTAGGTCGACTAGCGGGGGATCCCGCTCCTACAATGAGCAGTACTTC. V is TRBV20-1 and J is TRBJ2-1, with 12 bases identical to TRBD2. The tail of the sequence fits TRBJ2-7 better, so the J call may be wrong. Looked up from germline, CDR1 is DFQATT and CDR2 is SNEGSKA (reference sequence). The CDR3 is made up of 18 amino acids.

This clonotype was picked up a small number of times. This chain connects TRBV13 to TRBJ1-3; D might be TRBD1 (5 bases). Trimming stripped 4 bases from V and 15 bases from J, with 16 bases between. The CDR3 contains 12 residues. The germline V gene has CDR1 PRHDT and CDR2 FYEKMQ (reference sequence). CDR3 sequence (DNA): TGTGCCAGCAGCTGGCGGGAGGGACCCTCATATTTT. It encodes CASSWREGPSYF.

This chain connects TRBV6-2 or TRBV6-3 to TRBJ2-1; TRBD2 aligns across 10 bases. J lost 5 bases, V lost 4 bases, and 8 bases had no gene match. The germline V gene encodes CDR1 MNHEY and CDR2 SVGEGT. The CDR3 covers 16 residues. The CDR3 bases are TGTGCCAGCAGTTTCATACTAGCGGGGATTGACAATGAGCAGTTCTTC. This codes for CASSFILAGIDNEQFF.

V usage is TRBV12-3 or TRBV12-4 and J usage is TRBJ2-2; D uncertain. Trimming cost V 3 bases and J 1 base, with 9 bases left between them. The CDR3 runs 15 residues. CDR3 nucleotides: TGTGCCAGCAGTTTCAAGGATCGGAACACCGGGGAGCTGTTTTTT. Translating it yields CASSFKDRNTGELFF.